The 15 T cell receptor beta chains below were found in one sample sequenced in a study of neurological immune-mediated disorders. In TCRdb, the 5' RACE reads were re-called with MiXCR into one record per CDR3 protein. Of some 79,000 distinct CDR3 sequences listed, 13% to 15% were seen once; the top ten hold around 6.8%. The sequenced sample was PBMCs. All receptors derive from a woman between 50 and 59 years old in good health.

This clonotype was recorded many times. This rearrangement joins TRBV5-6 to TRBJ1-2; weak D call: TRBD1 (5 bases). Germline V gene sequence: CDR1 SGHDT, CDR2 YYEEEE. V lost 0 bases to trimming and J lost 6 bases, with 9 bases between them. The CDR3 consists of 13 residues. The CDR3 region has the DNA TGTGCCAGCAGCTTGGTTCCCAGGGATGGCTACACCTTC. Translated, it gives CASSLVPRDGYTF.

This clonotype was detected ten times or more. This chain connects TRBV10-3 to TRBJ2-1; D uncertain. Trimming cost V 3 bases and J 6 bases, with 12 bases left between them. The CDR3 length is 14 residues. The germline CDR1 and CDR2 sequences are ENHRY and SYGVKD. CDR3 protein: CAISDWLLINEQFF. Here the CDR3 DNA reads TGTGCCATCAGTGATTGGTTGTTAATCAATGAGCAGTTCTTC.

The sample holds many counts of this clonotype. CDR3 sequence reads: CASSGYRASTDTQYF. Here the CDR3 DNA reads TGTGCCAGCAGCGGCTACAGGGCTAGCACAGATACGCAGTATTTT. The chain uses TRBV9 and TRBJ2-3; D perhaps matches TRBD1 (6 bases). V lost 3 bases and J lost 0, with 11 bases in between. Germline CDR1 reads SGDLS; CDR2 reads YYNGEE. CDR3 length equals 15 residues.

At least ten counts were recorded for this clonotype. The gene calls are TRBV15 and TRBJ2-1; no clear D gene. This CDR3 comprises 12 residues. Germline values: CDR1 LNHNV, CDR2 YYDKDF (reference sequence). V lost 3 bases, J lost 13 bases, and 13 bases lay in between. The CDR3 sequence: CATSRVGVVQFF. CDR3 DNA sequence: TGTGCCACCAGCAGGGTCGGAGTAGTACAGTTCTTC.

This clonotype was seen many times. The rearrangement links TRBV10-3 to TRBJ2-7, with D uncertain. This CDR3 region has 12 residues. V lost 3 bases, J lost 12 bases, and 15 bases lay in between. CDR1 is ENHRY, CDR2 SYGVKD, per germline. CDR3 region: CAISDPSYGPYF. CDR3 DNA: TGTGCCATCAGTGACCCGTCATATGGTCCGTACTTC.

The sample holds many counts of this clonotype. The chain recombines TRBV5-1 with TRBJ2-5; D remains unclear. The ends were cut back, 3 bases at V and 4 bases at J, with 10 bases in the middle. The CDR3 is 13 residues long. Per germline, CDR1 SGHRS and CDR2 YFSETQ. The DNA for the CDR3 is TGCGCCAGCAGCTCGACACCTCCAGAGACCCAGTACTTC. It codes for CASSSTPPETQYF. The full variable domain, rest sourced from reference TRBV5-1 and TRBJ2-5, is KAGVTQTPRYLIKTRGQQVTLSCSPISGHRSVSWYQQTPGQGLQFLFEYFSETQRNKGNFPGRFSGRQFSNSRSEMNVSTLELGDSALYLCASSSTPPETQYFGPGTRLLVL.

The sample holds many counts of this clonotype. This chain links TRBV29-1 with TRBJ2-1, with 7 bases that match TRBD1. V was clipped by 8 bases and J by 3 bases; unmatched bases: 19. CDR3 size: 17 residues. CDR1 and CDR2 from the germline V gene are SQVTM and ANQGSEA. Here the CDR3 DNA reads TGCAGCTCAACAGGGGATCTAGCTCGGCCCATCTACAATGAGCAGTTCTTC. Translated, it gives CSSTGDLARPIYNEQFF.

This clonotype has a count of ten or more. V and J are TRBV5-1 and TRBJ2-4; D is unresolved. The CDR3 runs 12 residues. Germline values: CDR1 SGHRS, CDR2 YFSETQ. V was clipped by 3 bases and J by 4 bases, with 5 bases between them. CDR3 sequence reads: CASSSWKNIQYF. The CDR3 coding sequence is TGCGCCAGCAGCTCGTGGAAAAACATTCAGTACTTC.

This clonotype has a count of ten or more. This chain joins TRBV7-2 and TRBJ2-3; 7 bases fit TRBD2. Germline assignment: CDR1 SGHTA and CDR2 FQGNSA. V gave up 8 bases and J gave up 2 bases; unmatched junction bases: 16. This CDR3 spans 17 amino acids. CDR3 DNA: TGTGCCAGCCGGTTTGGTCGAGCGGGGCTACCCACAGATACGCAGTATTTT. It codes for CASRFGRAGLPTDTQYF.

This clonotype has ten or more counts. V usage is TRBV6-5 and J usage is TRBJ2-7; unclear D gene. The CDR3 contains 15 residues. Germline-derived CDR1 and CDR2 are MNHEY and SVGAGI. V was shortened by 4 bases and J by 1 base, with 14 bases between the two germline ends. The DNA of the CDR3 is TGTGCCAGCAGTTCCCCACAGTGGGGTTCCTACGAGCAGTACTTC. Translation: CASSSPQWGSYEQYF.

This clonotype was seen repeatedly, ten times or more. The chain couples TRBV20-1 to TRBJ1-1; a possible D gene is TRBD1 (5 bases). V lost 0 bases and J 4 bases, leaving 15 bases between the germline ends. The CDR3 extends over 15 amino acids. Germline V CDR1 and CDR2: DFQATT, SNEGSKA (reference sequence). The CDR3 DNA sequence: TGCAGTGCTAGAGATCTAGGGACGCCGGGCACTGAAGCTTTCTTT. Translation gives CSARDLGTPGTEAFF.

This clonotype was observed at least ten times. The chain carries TRBV5-1 and TRBJ1-4; possible D gene TRBD1, 6 bases. V lost 4 bases, J lost 7 bases, and 17 bases lay in between. From germline, CDR1 is SGHRS and CDR2 YFSETQ. This CDR3 contains 15 residues. Here the CDR3 reads CASSTQGAPGEKLFF. As DNA, the CDR3 is TGCGCCAGCAGCACACAGGGTGCTCCAGGTGAAAAACTGTTTTTT.

At least ten counts were recorded for this clonotype. V and J are TRBV29-1 and TRBJ2-3, with TRBD2 matching 10 bases. CDR3 length equals 13 residues. The ends lost 5 bases at V and 3 bases at J; junction bases unmatched: 2. The germline gives CDR1 SQVTM, CDR2 ANQGSEA. The chain's CDR3 is CSVLAGETDTQYF. The CDR3, as DNA: TGCAGCGTTCTAGCGGGAGAGACAGATACGCAGTATTTT.

This clonotype was seen repeatedly, ten times or more. V gene TRBV6-1 combines with J gene TRBJ1-2; TRBD1 matches 10 bases. V was clipped by 6 bases and J by 3 bases; unmatched bases: 4. CDR3 length equals 14 residues. Germline loops: CDR1 MNHNS, CDR2 SASEGT. DNA for the CDR3: TGTGCCAGCAGGGGGACAGGGGTGGACTATGGCTACACCTTC. The encoded protein is CASRGTGVDYGYTF.

The table lists this clonotype with many counts. V is TRBV5-1 and J is TRBJ2-2; 7 bases line up with TRBD2. CDR1 SGHRS and CDR2 YFSETQ come from the germline V gene. The trim removed 6 bases at V and 6 bases at J, leaving 8 bases unmatched. There are 14 residues in the CDR3. For the CDR3, the DNA is TGCGCCAGCAAGGAGGGAGGGCCCCCCGGGGAGCTGTTTTTT. It encodes CASKEGGPPGELFF.